The rows below give T cell receptor beta chains drawn from one sample of a study of T cells in Graves' hyperthyroidism and ophthalmopathy. TCRdb redid the calling of the multiplex PCR reads with MiXCR, one entry per CDR3 protein. The table includes 500,000 to 650,000 distinct CDR3 sequences, about 14% detected once. Sequencing was done on a sample of blood. Every receptor here comes from a woman aged 40 to 49 with Graves' hyperthyroidism. Each CDR3 is given with its conserved first and last residue. The D gene is left open where the match is weak. The size field is filled for only some rows; it gives once, few, many or a size class.

len: 13; v_gene: TRBV20-1; abundance: -; d_gene: -; j_gene: TRBJ1-2; CDR3aa: CSALSRGDYGYTF; CDR3nt: TGCAGTGCCCTATCCAGGGGAGACTATGGCTACACCTTC
len: 17; v_gene: TRBV5-1; abundance: -; d_gene: -; j_gene: TRBJ2-2; CDR3aa: CASSFGSGGPRTGELFF; CDR3nt: -
len: 14; v_gene: TRBV10-3; abundance: many; d_gene: -; j_gene: TRBJ2-7; CDR3aa: CATKDVRETYEQYF; CDR3nt: TGTGCCACAAAGGACGTCCGGGAGACCTACGAGCAGTACTTC
len: 13; v_gene: TRBV13; abundance: many; d_gene: -; j_gene: TRBJ1-1; CDR3aa: CASSFTGGTEAFF; CDR3nt: TGTGCCAGCAGCTTCACAGGAGGGACTGAAGCTTTCTTT
len: 13; v_gene: TRBV3-1; abundance: -; d_gene: -; j_gene: TRBJ1-1; CDR3aa: CASSQRGGNEAFF; CDR3nt: TGTGCCAGCAGCCAAAGGGGAGGGAATGAAGCTTTCTTT
len: 14; v_gene: TRBV6-1; abundance: few; d_gene: -; j_gene: TRBJ2-5; CDR3aa: CAGSAPGGRETQYF; CDR3nt: TGTGCCGGCAGTGCCCCCGGTGGGCGGGAGACCCAGTACTTC
len: 14; v_gene: TRBV2; abundance: -; d_gene: -; j_gene: TRBJ2-7; CDR3aa: CASKDGTIDYEQYF; CDR3nt: TGTGCCAGCAAGGACGGAACTATAGACTACGAGCAGTACTTC
len: 14; v_gene: TRBV19; abundance: -; d_gene: TRBD1; j_gene: TRBJ1-6; CDR3aa: CASRSGTGHSPLHF; CDR3nt: TGTGCCAGTAGGTCCGGGACAGGCCATTCACCCCTCCACTTT
len: 16; v_gene: TRBV24-1; abundance: few; d_gene: TRBD2; j_gene: TRBJ2-1; CDR3aa: CAISRTSGSPYNEQFF; CDR3nt: TGTGCCATATCTCGGACTAGCGGGAGTCCCTACAATGAGCAGTTCTTC
len: 15; v_gene: TRBV30; abundance: few; d_gene: -; j_gene: TRBJ2-3; CDR3aa: CAWSVGQWATDTQYF; CDR3nt: TGTGCCTGGAGTGTTGGACAGTGGGCCACAGATACGCAGTATTTT
len: 17; v_gene: TRBV11-2; abundance: many; d_gene: -; j_gene: TRBJ2-7; CDR3aa: CASSLDHRGKPPYEQYF; CDR3nt: TGTGCCAGCAGCTTAGATCATCGGGGGAAACCCCCCTACGAGCAGTACTTC
len: 14; v_gene: TRBV6-1; abundance: -; d_gene: -; j_gene: TRBJ2-2; CDR3aa: CASRRAQNTGELFF; CDR3nt: TGTGCCAGCCGCCGGGCCCAGAACACCGGGGAGCTGTTTTTT
len: 14; v_gene: TRBV25-1; abundance: few; d_gene: TRBD2; j_gene: TRBJ2-5; CDR3aa: CASSPTSGRAHQYF; CDR3nt: TGTGCCAGCAGCCCCACTAGCGGGAGGGCCCACCAGTACTTC
len: 15; v_gene: TRBV20-1; abundance: many; d_gene: -; j_gene: TRBJ1-5; CDR3aa: CSARAVGEINQPQHF; CDR3nt: TGCAGTGCTAGGGCCGTCGGAGAAATCAATCAGCCCCAGCATTTT
len: 14; v_gene: TRBV5-6; abundance: many; d_gene: TRBD2; j_gene: TRBJ2-1; CDR3aa: CASSSPSGGTEQFF; CDR3nt: TGTGCCAGCAGCTCGCCGTCGGGGGGTACTGAGCAGTTCTTC
len: 15; v_gene: TRBV24-1; abundance: many; d_gene: -; j_gene: TRBJ2-7; CDR3aa: CATSDGGLQTYEQYF; CDR3nt: TGTGCCACCAGCGACGGCGGACTCCAGACCTACGAGCAGTACTTC
len: 12; v_gene: TRBV9; abundance: once; d_gene: -; j_gene: TRBJ2-1; CDR3aa: CASSVVANEQFF; CDR3nt: TGTGCCAGCAGCGTAGTTGCGAATGAGCAGTTCTTC
len: 14; v_gene: TRBV30; abundance: -; d_gene: -; j_gene: TRBJ1-1; CDR3aa: CAWSRGGRGTEAFF; CDR3nt: TGTGCCTGGAGTCGTGGGGGGAGAGGAACTGAAGCTTTCTTT
len: 16; v_gene: TRBV7-9; abundance: many; d_gene: -; j_gene: TRBJ2-1; CDR3aa: CASSLRLPVAYNEQFF; CDR3nt: TGTGCCAGCAGCTTAAGGCTCCCAGTAGCTTACAATGAGCAGTTCTTC
len: 20; v_gene: TRBV5-1; abundance: few; d_gene: TRBD2; j_gene: TRBJ2-5; CDR3aa: CASSLDAPSGRVSSPRTQYF; CDR3nt: TGCGCCAGCAGCTTGGATGCACCTAGCGGGAGGGTCAGCTCTCCTCGGACCCAGTACTTC
len: 15; v_gene: TRBV5-1; abundance: few; d_gene: TRBD2; j_gene: TRBJ2-1; CDR3aa: CASSAPGGRYNEQFF; CDR3nt: TGCGCCAGCAGCGCCCCTGGCGGGAGATACAATGAGCAGTTCTTC
len: 14; v_gene: TRBV9; abundance: many; d_gene: -; j_gene: TRBJ1-5; CDR3aa: CASTLGDSNQPQHF; CDR3nt: TGTGCCAGCACCCTAGGAGATAGCAATCAGCCCCAGCATTTT